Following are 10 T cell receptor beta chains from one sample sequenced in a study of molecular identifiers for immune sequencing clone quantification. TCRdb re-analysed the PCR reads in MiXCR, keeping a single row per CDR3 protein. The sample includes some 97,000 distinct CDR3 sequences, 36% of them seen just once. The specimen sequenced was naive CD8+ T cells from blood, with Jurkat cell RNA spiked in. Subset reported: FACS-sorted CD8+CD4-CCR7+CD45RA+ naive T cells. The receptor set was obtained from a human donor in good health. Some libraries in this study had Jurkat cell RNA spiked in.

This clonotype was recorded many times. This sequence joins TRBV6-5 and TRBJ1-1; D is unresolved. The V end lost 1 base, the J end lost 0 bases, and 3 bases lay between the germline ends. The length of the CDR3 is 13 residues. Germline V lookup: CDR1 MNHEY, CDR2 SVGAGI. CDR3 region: CASSYFVNTEAFF. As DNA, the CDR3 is TGTGCCAGCAGTTACTTCGTGAACACTGAAGCTTTCTTT.

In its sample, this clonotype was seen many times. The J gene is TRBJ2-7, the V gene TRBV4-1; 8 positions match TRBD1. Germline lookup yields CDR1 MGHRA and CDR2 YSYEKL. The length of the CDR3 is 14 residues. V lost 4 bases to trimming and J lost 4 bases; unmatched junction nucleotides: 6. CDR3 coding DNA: TGCGCCAGCAGCCCCGGACAGGGCGAGTACGAGCAGTACTTC. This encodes CASSPGQGEYEQYF.

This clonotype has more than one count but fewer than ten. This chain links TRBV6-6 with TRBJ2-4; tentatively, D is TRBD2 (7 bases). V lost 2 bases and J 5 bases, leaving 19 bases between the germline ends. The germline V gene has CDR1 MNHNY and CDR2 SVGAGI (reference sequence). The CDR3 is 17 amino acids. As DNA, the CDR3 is TGTGCCAGCAGTTACGCCCTACTAGCGAAGGGGGAAAACATTCAGTACTTC. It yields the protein CASSYALLAKGENIQYF.

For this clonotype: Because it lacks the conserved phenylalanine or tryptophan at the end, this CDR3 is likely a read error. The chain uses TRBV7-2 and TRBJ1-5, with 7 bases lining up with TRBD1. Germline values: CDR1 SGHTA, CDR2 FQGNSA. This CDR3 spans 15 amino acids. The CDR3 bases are TGTGCCTGCAGCTTAAGGCAGGGGGATTATCAGCCCCAGCATATT. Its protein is CACSLRQGDYQPQHI.

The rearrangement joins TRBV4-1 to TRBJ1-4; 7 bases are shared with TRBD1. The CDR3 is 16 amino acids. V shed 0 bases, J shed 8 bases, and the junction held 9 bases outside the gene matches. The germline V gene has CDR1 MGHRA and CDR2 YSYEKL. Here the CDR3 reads CASSQEDVGQNEKLFF. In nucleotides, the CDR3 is TGCGCCAGCAGCCAAGAAGATGTGGGACAGAACGAAAAACTGTTTTTT.

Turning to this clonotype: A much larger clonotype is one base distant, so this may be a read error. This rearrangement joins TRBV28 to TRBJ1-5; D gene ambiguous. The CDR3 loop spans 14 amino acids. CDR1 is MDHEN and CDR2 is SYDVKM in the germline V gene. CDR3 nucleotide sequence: TGTGCCAGCAGCCGGGTGTATAGCAATCTGCCCCAGCATTTT. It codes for CASSRVYSNLPQHF.

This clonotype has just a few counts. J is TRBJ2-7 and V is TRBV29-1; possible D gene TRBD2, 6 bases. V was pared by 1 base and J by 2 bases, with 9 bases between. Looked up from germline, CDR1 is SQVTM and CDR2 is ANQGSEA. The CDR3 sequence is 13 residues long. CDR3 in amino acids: CSVEGGGAYEQYF. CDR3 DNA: TGCAGCGTTGAAGGGGGCGGGGCCTACGAGCAGTACTTC.

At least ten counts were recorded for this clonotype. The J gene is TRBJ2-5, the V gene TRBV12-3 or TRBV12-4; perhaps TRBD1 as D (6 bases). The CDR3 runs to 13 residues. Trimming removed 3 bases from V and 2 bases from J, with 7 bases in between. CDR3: CASSLRGQETQYF. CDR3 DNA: TGTGCCAGCAGTTTGAGGGGGCAAGAGACCCAGTACTTC.

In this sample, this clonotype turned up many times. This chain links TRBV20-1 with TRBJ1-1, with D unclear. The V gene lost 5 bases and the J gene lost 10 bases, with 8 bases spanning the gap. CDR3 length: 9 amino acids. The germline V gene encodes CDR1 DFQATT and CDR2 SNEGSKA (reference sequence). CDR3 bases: TGCAGTGCTCGGATCGGAGCTTTCTTT. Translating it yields CSARIGAFF.

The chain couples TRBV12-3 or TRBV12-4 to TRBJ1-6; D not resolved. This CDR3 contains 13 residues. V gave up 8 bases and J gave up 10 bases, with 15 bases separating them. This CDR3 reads CASSLGKGSPLHF. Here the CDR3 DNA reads TGTGCCAGCTCCCTGGGTAAAGGCTCACCCCTCCACTTT.